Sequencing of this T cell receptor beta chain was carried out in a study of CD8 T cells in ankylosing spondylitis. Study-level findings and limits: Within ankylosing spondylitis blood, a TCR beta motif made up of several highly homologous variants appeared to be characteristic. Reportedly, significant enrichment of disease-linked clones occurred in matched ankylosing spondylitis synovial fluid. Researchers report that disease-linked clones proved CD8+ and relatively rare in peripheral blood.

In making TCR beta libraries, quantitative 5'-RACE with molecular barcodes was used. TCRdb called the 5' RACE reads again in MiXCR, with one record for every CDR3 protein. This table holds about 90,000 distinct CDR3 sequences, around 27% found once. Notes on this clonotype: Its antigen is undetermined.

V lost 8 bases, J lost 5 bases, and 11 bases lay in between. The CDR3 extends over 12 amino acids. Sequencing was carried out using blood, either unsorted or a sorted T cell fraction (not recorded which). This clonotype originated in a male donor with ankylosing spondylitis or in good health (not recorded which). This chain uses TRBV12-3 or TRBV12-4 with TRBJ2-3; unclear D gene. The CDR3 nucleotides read TGTGCCAGCCGAAGTCCCGGAGATACGCAGTATTTT. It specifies CASRSPGDTQYF.